Following are 15 T cell receptor beta chains from one sample sequenced in a study of T-cell memory formation after mild COVID-19. MiXCR, run by TCRdb on the 5' RACE reads, gives a single entry per CDR3 protein. Here the sample spans 92,000 or so distinct CDR3 sequences, about 15% being singletons. Input material: PBMCs or a T cell subset sorted from them (not recorded which). These receptors all come from a man aged 18 to 29 who had mild COVID-19 (a few samples of this study predate the infection). Cell type and time point are not known.

The J gene is TRBJ1-4, the V gene TRBV6-2 or TRBV6-3; D remains unclear. V shed 2 bases and J shed 3 bases, with 4 bases lying between them. CDR1 MNHEY and CDR2 SVGEGT come from the germline V gene. CDR3 length equals 13 residues. The CDR3 DNA is TGTGCCAGCAGTTACGAGGCTAATGAAAAACTGTTTTTT. It specifies CASSYEANEKLFF.

The chain recombines TRBV24-1 with TRBJ2-1; D is perhaps TRBD1 (8 bases). The CDR3 contains 16 residues. V gave up 4 bases and J gave up 6 bases, with 18 bases separating them. In germline, CDR1 is KGHDR, CDR2 SFDVKD. The CDR3 bases are TGTGCCACCAGTGAGCCTGGACAGGGCGGGGGCAATGAGCAGTTCTTC. Amino acids: CATSEPGQGGGNEQFF.

This clonotype was seen repeatedly, ten times or more. The V gene is TRBV4-1, the J gene TRBJ2-7; D perhaps matches TRBD1 (5 bases). Trimming took off 9 bases at V and 1 base at J, with 16 bases between the two ends. Per germline, CDR1 MGHRA and CDR2 YSYEKL. The CDR3 has 14 residues. CDR3 bases: TGCGCCAGTCGCCAAACAGGTTTATCCTACGAGCAGTACTTC. Translated, it gives CASRQTGLSYEQYF.

The V gene is TRBV12-3 or TRBV12-4, the J gene TRBJ2-2; D not certain. The length of the CDR3 is 16 residues. Trimming cost V 2 bases and J 0 bases, with 10 bases left between them. The CDR3 sequence is CASSLRPDANTGELFF. In DNA form, the CDR3 reads TGTGCCAGCAGTTTACGTCCTGACGCGAACACCGGGGAGCTGTTTTTT.

This clonotype came up a few times. The rearrangement links TRBV11-2 to TRBJ2-7; TRBD1 matches 11 bases. Per germline, CDR1 SGHAT and CDR2 FQNNGV. V gave up 5 bases and J gave up 6 bases; unmatched junction bases: 3. The CDR3 loop spans 13 amino acids. CDR3 protein: CASSPGTGGEQYV. CDR3 nucleotides: TGTGCCAGCAGCCCAGGGACAGGGGGCGAGCAGTACGTC.

The chain combines TRBV6-2 or TRBV6-3 with TRBJ2-5; D may be TRBD2 (6 bases). Germline lookup yields CDR1 MNHEY and CDR2 SVGEGT. The V end lost 1 base, the J end lost 2 bases, and 11 bases lay between the germline ends. The length of the CDR3 is 15 residues. The DNA for the CDR3 is TGTGCCAGCAGTTACTACCGACTAGATCAAGAGACCCAGTACTTC. Residues: CASSYYRLDQETQYF.

This chain connects TRBV11-2 to TRBJ2-4; TRBD2 aligns across 7 bases. This CDR3 is built from 15 residues. The ends lost 0 bases at V and 7 bases at J; junction bases unmatched: 6. Germline-derived CDR1 and CDR2 are SGHAT and FQNNGV. As DNA, the CDR3 is TGTGCCAGCAGCTTAGATCGCGGGGGAGTGAACATTCAGTACTTC. As protein: CASSLDRGGVNIQYF.

The table lists this clonotype with a count of one. The chain uses TRBV4-1 and TRBJ1-2; D possibly corresponds to TRBD1 (5 bases). Deletions cut 4 bases from V and 9 bases from J, with 18 bases between. Per germline, CDR1 MGHRA and CDR2 YSYEKL. The CDR3 is 14 amino acids. The CDR3, as DNA: TGCGCCAGCAGCCCGGGGCCGGCGACTGGGAGCTACACCTTC. This gives the protein CASSPGPATGSYTF.

V usage is TRBV7-9 and J usage is TRBJ2-7, with unresolved D. The CDR3 runs 12 residues. Trimming took 11 bases from V and 1 from J, leaving 12 bases between them. Germline CDR1 and CDR2: SEHNR and FQNEAQ (reference sequence). DNA for the CDR3: TGTGCCGTCTCCGGTGCATCCTACGAGCAGTACGTC. It encodes CAVSGASYEQYV.

This clonotype has more than one count but fewer than ten. The chain joins TRBV12-3 or TRBV12-4 to TRBJ2-2; 7 nucleotides align to TRBD1. The CDR3 extends over 14 amino acids. V shed 5 bases and J 1 base; nucleotides not matched to a gene: 1. CDR3 DNA: TGTGCCAGCAGTAACAGGGGGAACACCGGGGAGCTGTTTTTT. Translated, it gives CASSNRGNTGELFF.

This clonotype was seen only a few times. J is TRBJ2-7 and V is TRBV7-9; possible D gene TRBD1, 5 bases. Germline CDR1 SEHNR, CDR2 FQNEAQ (reference sequence). This CDR3 region has 14 residues. V shed 6 bases and J shed 2 bases, with 14 bases lying between them. CDR3 protein: CASSALGRAYEQYF. CDR3 sequence (DNA): TGTGCCAGCAGTGCTCTGGGCAGGGCCTACGAGCAGTACTTC.

This rearrangement joins TRBV6-5 to TRBJ1-1; TRBD1 might be the D (5 bases). V was trimmed by 6 bases and J by 1 base, leaving 9 bases between them. From germline, CDR1 is MNHEY and CDR2 SVGAGI. The CDR3 runs 13 residues. The CDR3 DNA reads TGTGCCAGCAGAGAAGACAGGAACACTGAAGCTTTCTTT. The encoded protein is CASREDRNTEAFF.

This clonotype appeared a few times. The gene calls are TRBV6-2 or TRBV6-3 and TRBJ2-6, with D hard to call. The germline gives CDR1 MNHEY, CDR2 SVGEGT. The V end was cut by 2 bases, the J end by 4 bases, with 3 bases between. This CDR3 comprises 13 residues. CDR3 amino acids: CASSYTGANVLTF. Here the CDR3 DNA reads TGTGCCAGCAGTTACACGGGGGCCAACGTCCTGACTTTC.

This clonotype was counted only a few times. The chain combines TRBV4-3 with TRBJ1-5, with D possibly being TRBD1 (5 bases). The CDR3 contains 15 residues. Trimming removed 6 bases from V and 0 bases from J, with 12 bases in between. CDR1 is LGHNA, CDR2 YSLEER, per germline. Here the CDR3 DNA reads TGCGCCAGCAGTCGGGACGTGACTAGCAATCAGCCCCAGCATTTT. This codes for CASSRDVTSNQPQHF.

The chain is built from TRBV3-1 and TRBJ1-2; perhaps TRBD1 as D (6 bases). Trimming took off 3 bases at V and 3 bases at J, with 11 bases between the two ends. Germline CDR1 is LGHDT and CDR2 is YNNKEL (reference sequence). The CDR3 spans 14 residues. In DNA, the CDR3 is TGTGCCAGCAGCCAGGCCGGGACATACTATGGCTACACCTTC. This codes for CASSQAGTYYGYTF. The full variable domain, completed using reference TRBV3-1 and TRBJ1-2, is DTAVSQTPKYLVTQMGNDKSIKCEQNLGHDTMYWYKQDSKKFLKIMFSYNNKELIINETVPNRFSPKSPDKAHLNLHINSLELGDSAVYFCASSQAGTYYGYTFGSGTRLTVV.